The entry below describes one T cell receptor (beta chain). The sample is drawn from a study of T cell responses to AZD1222 COVID-19 vaccine. This table comes from immunoSEQ multiplex PCR, and its TCRdb copy is limited to in-frame clones, with some not included. This table has about 140,000 clones, about 89% appearing once. The CDR3 runs 13 residues. The ends were cut back, 6 bases at V and 3 bases at J, with 9 bases in the middle. Germline CDR1 and CDR2: MNHEY and SVGAGI. The rearrangement uses TRBV6-5 and TRBJ1-5, with a tentative D call TRBD1 (5 bases). The sequencing used peripheral blood, collected 28 days after the second dose of the MenACWY control vaccine. The receptor was isolated from an adult who received the MenACWY meningococcal vaccine as a control. The CDR3 reads CASSPGANQPQHF. Written as DNA, the CDR3 is TGTGCCAGCAGCCCCGGGGCCAATCAGCCCCAGCATTTT.